This TCR beta chain was captured by sequencing in a study of early T cells in non-severe SARS-CoV-2 infection. As for the study in general: RNA in bulk from unsorted whole blood was sequenced, and chains were unpaired. The study's findings and limits: Lookups in VDJdb leaned toward anti-spike CD8 responses and missed private and CD4 specificities.

Researchers tagged individual cDNA molecules with unique molecular identifiers. MiXCR, applied by TCRdb to the 5' RACE reads, yields one record per CDR3 protein. The data contain tens of thousands of distinct CDR3 sequences, about 13% of them singletons. The CDR3 runs 14 residues. V lost 3 bases and J 8 bases, leaving 14 bases between the germline ends. Germline-derived CDR1 and CDR2 are SGHRS and YFSETQ. With regard to this clonotype: What it recognizes is unknown.

This receptor was obtained from an adult who was a healthcare worker with PCR-confirmed SARS-CoV-2 infection or an uninfected control (not recorded which). The genes are TRBV5-1 and TRBJ1-4; D uncertain. Sequenced material: whole blood, taken at baseline. CDR3 in amino acids: CASSSLGREEKLFF. The CDR3 nucleotides are TGCGCCAGCAGCTCTTTGGGTCGGGAGGAAAAACTGTTTTTT.